This TCR beta chain comes out of a study of blood T cells in healthy people across ages. At the level of the study: Roughly one uniquely barcoded beta molecule per two T cells was captured. Study conclusions and caveats: While age rose, TCR beta diversity per million T cells dropped in a roughly linear way.

A sample-barcoded 5' primer and a J-beta primer mix were used in a second PCR of about 7 to 11 cycles. MiXCR, applied by TCRdb to the 5' RACE reads, yields one record per CDR3 protein. The sample shows about 400,000 distinct CDR3 sequences, approximately 52% of them seen only once. As concerns this clonotype: Its antigen is unidentified.

Drawing of peripheral blood yielded 8.5 to 10 milliliters from each donor. Each sample yielded at least 5 micrograms of PBMC total RNA. The CDR3 consists of 17 residues. The germline V and J ends were trimmed by 4 bases and 3 bases, with 21 bases remaining between them. CDR1 is MDHEN, CDR2 SYDVKM, per germline. The receptor was isolated from a man aged 60 to 69 in good health. Sequencing was performed on blood. The gene calls are TRBV28 and TRBJ1-1, with D hard to call. The CDR3 region is CASSSYAIRRAHTEAFF. CDR3 bases: TGTGCCAGCAGTTCATACGCCATCAGACGAGCCCACACTGAAGCTTTCTTT.